The sequence of this TCR beta chain was determined in a study of blood T cell repertoires in COVID-19. The CDR3 is 12 residues long. Trimming at V came to 1 base and at J to 7 bases, leaving 0 bases not matched to a gene. CDR1 and CDR2 from the germline V gene are LGHDT and YNNKEL (reference sequence). In the source study's methods: Reference gene primer amplification yielded estimated nucleated cell counts. Some clones are missing from TCRdb's copy, which holds only in-frame ones; the method was immunoSEQ multiplex PCR. D and trimming were read from the DNA, whereas the V and J calls and clone size are those reported in that table. This table has tens of thousands of clones, 88% appearing once.

This clonotype was sampled from a human donor in a cohort sampled during active COVID-19. Sequences were obtained from peripheral blood. This chain links TRBV3-1 (or the pseudogene TRBV3-2) with TRBJ2-5; 7 bases match TRBD2. The CDR3 protein is CASSQVAGTQYF. CDR3 bases: TGTGCCAGCAGCCAAGTAGCGGGGACCCAGTACTTC.